This T cell receptor (beta chain) came from a study of blood T cell repertoires in COVID-19. Across the whole study: The analysed material was cDNA or gDNA that came from T cells, B-cell-depleted T cells, or PBMCs.

CDR1 and CDR2 (germline): SGHVS, FNYEAQ. This CDR3 has 17 residues. V was trimmed by 4 bases and J by 0 bases, leaving 16 bases between them. Study processing details: Counts of nucleated cells, estimated from reference gene primer amplification, were obtained. The protocol was immunoSEQ multiplex PCR, while the TCRdb copy is restricted to in-frame clones and leaves out a portion. The DNA was the basis for D and trimming; V, J and clone size are from that table. The table records 650,000 to 800,000 clones, 85% to 90% of them present only once. The gene calls are TRBV7-6 and TRBJ1-3; D gene ambiguous. Source material: peripheral blood. This TCR came from a woman under 30 with acute or convalescent COVID-19. CDR3 bases: TGTGCCAGCAGCTCAGAGACAACGTATAGCTCTGGAAACACCATATATTTT. Translation: CASSSETTYSSGNTIYF.